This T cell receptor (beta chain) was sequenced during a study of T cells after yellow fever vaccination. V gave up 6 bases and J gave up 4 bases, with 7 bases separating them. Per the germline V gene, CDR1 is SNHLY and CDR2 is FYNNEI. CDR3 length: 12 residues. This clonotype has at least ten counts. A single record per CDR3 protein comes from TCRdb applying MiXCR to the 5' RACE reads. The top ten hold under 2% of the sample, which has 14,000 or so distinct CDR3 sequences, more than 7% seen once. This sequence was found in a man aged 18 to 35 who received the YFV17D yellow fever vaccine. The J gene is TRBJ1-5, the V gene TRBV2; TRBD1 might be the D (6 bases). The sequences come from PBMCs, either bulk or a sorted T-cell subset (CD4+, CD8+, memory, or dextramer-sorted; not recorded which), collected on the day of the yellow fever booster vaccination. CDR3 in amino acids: CASRGQNQPQHF. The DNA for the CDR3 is TGTGCCAGCAGGGGACAAAATCAGCCCCAGCATTTT.